The 8 T cell receptor beta chains below all came from one sample that was sequenced in a study of T-cell memory formation after mild COVID-19. One entry per CDR3 protein, called by TCRdb with MiXCR from the 5' RACE reads. This table holds 170,000 or so distinct CDR3 sequences, around a third found once. The sequencing sample was made of PBMCs or a T cell subset sorted from them (not recorded which). These receptors originate from an adult woman who had mild COVID-19 (a few samples of this study predate the infection). Cell type and time point are not known.

The J gene is TRBJ2-7, the V gene TRBV20-1; D possibly matches TRBD1 or TRBD2 (7 bases each). The CDR3 has 15 amino acids. Trimming took off 5 bases at V and 6 bases at J, with 23 bases between the two ends. Germline CDR1 reads DFQATT; CDR2 reads SNEGSKA (reference sequence). In nucleotides, the CDR3 is TGCAGTGCTTTTTCCGCGGGGGAGGGGGCTGGCGAGCAGTACTTC. Amino acids: CSAFSAGEGAGEQYF.

V and J are TRBV7-6 and TRBJ2-4, with TRBD1 identical over 7 bases. The CDR3 has 20 residues. The V gene's germline CDR1 is SGHVS and CDR2 FNYEAQ. The V and J ends lost 2 bases and 1 base, in that order; junction bases with no gene match: 17. The CDR3 DNA follows: TGTGCCAGCAGCTTACGCCCCGGGACAGCCGCGCGGTCGGCCAAAAACATTCAGTACTTC. Translation: CASSLRPGTAARSAKNIQYF.

The chain recombines TRBV29-1 with TRBJ2-7, with D maybe TRBD2 (6 bases). CDR1 is SQVTM and CDR2 is ANQGSEA in the germline V gene. Trimming cost V 5 bases and J 2 bases, with 16 bases left between them. CDR3 length: 14 residues. CDR3 sequence reads: CSVKSPGLTYEQYF. CDR3 nucleotide sequence: TGCAGCGTTAAATCTCCGGGACTGACCTACGAGCAGTACTTC.

The chain is built from TRBV6-6 and TRBJ2-2, with D perhaps matching TRBD1 or TRBD2 (5 bases each). Trimming cost V 0 bases and J 4 bases, with 6 bases left between them. Germline loops: CDR1 MNHNY, CDR2 SVGAGI (reference sequence). The CDR3 has 14 amino acids. CDR3 coding DNA: TGTGCCAGCAGTTACTCGGGGACCACCGGGGAGCTGTTTTTT. This sequence encodes CASSYSGTTGELFF.

This clonotype has only a few counts. The V and J genes are TRBV5-1 and TRBJ2-1, with D perhaps being TRBD1 or TRBD2 (6 bases each). The length of the CDR3 is 14 residues. V gave up 4 bases and J gave up 5 bases, with 13 bases separating them. Germline CDR1 SGHRS, CDR2 YFSETQ. CDR3 sequence (DNA): TGCGCCAGCAGCGCCGGGGGACAAAACAATGAGCAGTTCTTC. Its protein product is CASSAGGQNNEQFF.

This clonotype was picked up a small number of times. CDR3 residues: CASSDQYNEQFF. The CDR3 DNA sequence: TGTGCCAGCAGCGACCAGTACAATGAGCAGTTCTTC. The rearrangement joins TRBV13 to TRBJ2-1; D gene unclear. The CDR3 spans 12 residues. The V and J ends lost 5 bases and 4 bases respectively, with 6 bases between them. Germline assignment: CDR1 PRHDT and CDR2 FYEKMQ (reference sequence).

This clonotype was detected a few times. The V gene is TRBV20-1, the J gene TRBJ2-5, with 8 bases that match TRBD2. This CDR3 is built from 15 residues. After removal of 0 bases from V and 5 bases from J, the junction contained 8 bases not matched to a gene. CDR1 DFQATT and CDR2 SNEGSKA come from the germline V gene (reference sequence). CDR3 loop: CSARDYSGGTETQYF. In nucleotides, the CDR3 is TGCAGTGCTAGAGATTACAGCGGGGGTACGGAGACCCAGTACTTC.

This clonotype was seen more than once but under ten times. The chain has TRBV20-1 and TRBJ2-1; the D is unclear. CDR3 length: 12 residues. Per the germline V gene, CDR1 is DFQATT and CDR2 is SNEGSKA (reference sequence). In DNA form, the CDR3 reads TGCGGAGCTAGGGTCAGCTACAATGAGCAGTTCTTC. Translating it yields CGARVSYNEQFF.